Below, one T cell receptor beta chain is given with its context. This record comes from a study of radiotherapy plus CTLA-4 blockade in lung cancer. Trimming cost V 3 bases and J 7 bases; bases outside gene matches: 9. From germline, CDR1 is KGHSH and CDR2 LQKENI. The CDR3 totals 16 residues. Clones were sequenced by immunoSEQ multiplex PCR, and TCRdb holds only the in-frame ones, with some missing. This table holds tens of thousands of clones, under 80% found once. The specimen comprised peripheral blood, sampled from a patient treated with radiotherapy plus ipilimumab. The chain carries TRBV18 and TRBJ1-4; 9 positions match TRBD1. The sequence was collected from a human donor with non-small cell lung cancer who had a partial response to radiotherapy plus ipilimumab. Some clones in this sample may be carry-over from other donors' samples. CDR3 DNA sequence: TGTGCCAGCTCACCCAGCCGGACAGGGGTGAGTGAAAAACTGTTTTTT. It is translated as CASSPSRTGVSEKLFF.